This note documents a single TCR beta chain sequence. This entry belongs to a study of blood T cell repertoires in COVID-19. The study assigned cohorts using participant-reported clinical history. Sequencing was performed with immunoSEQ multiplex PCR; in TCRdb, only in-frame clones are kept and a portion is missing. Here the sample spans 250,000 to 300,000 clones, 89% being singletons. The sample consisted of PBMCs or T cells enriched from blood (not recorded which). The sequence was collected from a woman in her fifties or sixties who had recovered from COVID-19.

The CDR3 DNA reads TGTGCCAGCAGCTCCTATACAGGAGGAAACACCATATATTTT. It is translated as CASSSYTGGNTIYF. The chain is built from TRBV5-5 and TRBJ1-3; possibly TRBD1 for D (5 bases). The CDR3 spans 14 residues. V was pared by 3 bases and J by 4 bases, with 11 bases between. Per the germline V gene, CDR1 is SGHKS and CDR2 is YYEKEE (reference sequence).